Each of the 11 T cell receptor beta chains below was sequenced from the same sample in a study of T cells after yellow fever vaccination. TCRdb independently ran MiXCR on the 5' RACE reads; one entry per CDR3 protein. The table lists fewer than 150,000 distinct CDR3 sequences, over 7% of them singletons. This sample comprised CD4+ T cells sorted from PBMCs, obtained 5 days after the yellow fever booster vaccination. The receptors come from a man under 40 who received the YFV17D yellow fever vaccine.

This clonotype has ten or more counts. V gene TRBV20-1 combines with J gene TRBJ1-4; D perhaps matches TRBD1 (6 bases). Deletions cut 3 bases from V and 5 bases from J, with 10 bases between. Germline V gene data show CDR1 as DFQATT and CDR2 as SNEGSKA (reference sequence). This CDR3 comprises 13 residues. The CDR3 nucleotides are TGCAGTGCTAGTCGGACAGCAAATGAAAAACTGTTTTTT. As protein: CSASRTANEKLFF.

There are a few counts of this clonotype. This chain joins TRBV5-1 and TRBJ2-1; D might be TRBD1 (6 bases). Trimming removed 0 bases from V and 4 bases from J, with 11 bases in between. Germline V gene data show CDR1 as SGHRS and CDR2 as YFSETQ. CDR3 size: 15 residues. Written as DNA, the CDR3 is TGCGCCAGCAGCTTGGGGGACACGGAATACAATGAGCAGTTCTTC. This codes for CASSLGDTEYNEQFF.

In regard to this clonotype: A clone one base away is much larger, so this may be a read error. The chain links TRBV24-1 to TRBJ2-1; 8 bases line up with TRBD2. V lost 5 bases to trimming and J lost 6 bases; unmatched junction nucleotides: 17. Germline CDR1 reads KGHDR; CDR2 reads SFDVKD. The CDR3 extends over 18 amino acids. The CDR3 reads CATSGHRGMVSGSNEQFF. The CDR3 DNA follows: TGTGCCACCAGTGGCCACCGGGGGATGGTAAGCGGGAGCAATGAGCAGTTCTTC.

This clonotype came up many times. The chain is built from TRBV7-9 and TRBJ2-7; 14 bases line up with TRBD2. V was clipped by 4 bases and J by 3 bases; unmatched bases: 5. There are 16 residues in the CDR3. Germline CDR1 reads SEHNR; CDR2 reads FQNEAQ (reference sequence). CDR3 nucleotide sequence: TGTGCCAGCAGCTCGGGACTAGCGGGGGAATTCTACGAGCAGTACTTC. The encoded protein is CASSSGLAGEFYEQYF.

In this sample, this clonotype turned up many times. The rearrangement joins TRBV5-1 to TRBJ2-5; a possible D gene is TRBD1 (6 bases). From germline, CDR1 is SGHRS and CDR2 YFSETQ. The CDR3 runs to 14 residues. V was cut by 4 bases and J by 5 bases, with 15 bases left in between. DNA for the CDR3: TGCGCCAGCAGCGAAGGAACAGGGTTGGAGACCCAGTACTTC. Its protein product is CASSEGTGLETQYF.

Points on this clonotype: A much larger clone lies a single base off, so this may be a read error. The rearrangement joins TRBV7-9 to TRBJ2-2; possibly TRBD1 or TRBD2 for D (5 bases each). CDR1 SEHNR and CDR2 FQNEAQ come from the germline V gene (reference sequence). This CDR3 has 15 amino acids. V lost 4 bases and J lost 7, with 16 bases in between. CDR3 sequence reads: CASSSLTERGGELFF. The DNA for the CDR3 is TGTGCCAGCAGCTCGCTAACGGAGAGGGGCGGGGAGCTGTTTTTT.

At least ten counts were recorded for this clonotype. The rearrangement joins TRBV6-1 to TRBJ2-1, with no clear D. This CDR3 comprises 15 residues. Germline CDR1 is MNHNS and CDR2 is SASEGT. V dropped 4 bases and J dropped 8 bases, with 18 bases sitting between them. In DNA form, the CDR3 reads TGTGCCAGCAGTGCACTGGAGACCTACATGGATGAGCAGTTCTTC. It translates to CASSALETYMDEQFF.

This clonotype was detected ten times or more. CDR3 region: CASSFGVRGTEAFF. The CDR3 coding sequence is TGTGCCAGCAGCTTTGGGGTAAGGGGGACTGAAGCTTTCTTT. J is TRBJ1-1 and V is TRBV7-3; D is perhaps TRBD1 (6 bases). Germline V gene sequence: CDR1 SGHTA, CDR2 FQGTGA. The CDR3 is 14 amino acids. V was clipped by 3 bases and J by 5 bases, with 13 bases between them. Full variable domain (missing parts from reference TRBV7-3 and TRBJ1-1): GAGVSQTPSNKVTEKGKYVELRCDPISGHTALYWYRQSLGQGPEFLIYFQGTGAADDSGLPNDRFFAVRPEGSVSTLKIQRTERGDSAVYLCASSFGVRGTEAFFGQGTRLTVV.

This clonotype was seen at least ten times. The chain carries TRBV5-1 and TRBJ2-3; TRBD1 agrees at 9 bases. The ends lost 3 bases at V and 5 bases at J; junction bases unmatched: 10. Looked up from germline, CDR1 is SGHRS and CDR2 is YFSETQ. The CDR3 sequence is 16 residues long. The CDR3 here is CASSWRQGESRDTQYF. CDR3 DNA: TGCGCCAGCAGCTGGAGACAGGGGGAGAGTAGAGATACGCAGTATTTT.

This clonotype was found many times. This chain connects TRBV4-3 to TRBJ1-4, with a possible D match to TRBD1 (6 bases). The germline CDR1 and CDR2 sequences are LGHNA and YSLEER. V gave up 4 bases and J gave up 0 bases, with 12 bases separating them. This CDR3 comprises 16 residues. DNA for the CDR3: TGCGCCAGCAGCCTCGGACAGACGGCAACTAATGAAAAACTGTTTTTT. It yields the protein CASSLGQTATNEKLFF.

This clonotype was seen ten or more times. This sequence joins TRBV28 and TRBJ2-1; tentatively, D is TRBD2 (6 bases). CDR1 and CDR2 from the germline V gene are MDHEN and SYDVKM. The CDR3 sequence is 15 residues long. V lost 3 bases, J lost 0 bases, and 9 bases lay in between. This CDR3 is CASSFYGSSYNEQFF. CDR3 coding DNA: TGTGCCAGCAGTTTCTACGGGAGCTCCTACAATGAGCAGTTCTTC.